This TCR beta chain was captured in a study of blood T cell repertoires in COVID-19. The overall study: Some COVID-19 samples were acute and others convalescent; all came from the United States, Italy and Spain. PBMCs, B-cell-depleted T cells, or T cells were the source of the cDNA or gDNA that made up the material.

The CDR3 sequence is 16 residues long. V shed 7 bases, J shed 7 bases, and the junction held 11 bases outside the gene matches. In germline, CDR1 is MNHEY, CDR2 SMNVEV (reference sequence). Original data processing: The assay estimated nucleated cells by amplifying reference gene primers. TCRdb's copy holds only in-frame clones and misses some; the assay was immunoSEQ multiplex PCR. V and J calls plus clone size are reproduced from that table; the DNA served to infer D and trimming. Among hundreds of thousands of clones listed, about 86% were seen once. The sequence was collected from a woman younger than 45 who had recovered from COVID-19. The sample taken for sequencing was peripheral blood. The rearrangement links TRBV27 to TRBJ2-2; 11 positions agree with TRBD1. CDR3 loop: CASTSPGTGGFGELFF. Here the CDR3 DNA reads TGTGCCAGCACCTCCCCCGGGACAGGGGGGTTCGGGGAGCTGTTTTTT.